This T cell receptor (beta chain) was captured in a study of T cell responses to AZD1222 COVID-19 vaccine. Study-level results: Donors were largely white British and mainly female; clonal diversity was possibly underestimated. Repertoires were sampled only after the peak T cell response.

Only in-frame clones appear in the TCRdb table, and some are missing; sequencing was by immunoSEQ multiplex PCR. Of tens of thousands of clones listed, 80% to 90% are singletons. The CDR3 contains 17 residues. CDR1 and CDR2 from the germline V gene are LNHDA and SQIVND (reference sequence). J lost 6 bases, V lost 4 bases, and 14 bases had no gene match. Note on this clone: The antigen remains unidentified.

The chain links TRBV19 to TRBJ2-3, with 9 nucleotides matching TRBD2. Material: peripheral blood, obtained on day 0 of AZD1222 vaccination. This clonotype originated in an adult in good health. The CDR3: CASSTRYSSGDRDTQYF. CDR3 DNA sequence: TGTGCCAGTAGTACACGATACTCTAGCGGGGATAGGGATACGCAGTATTTT.